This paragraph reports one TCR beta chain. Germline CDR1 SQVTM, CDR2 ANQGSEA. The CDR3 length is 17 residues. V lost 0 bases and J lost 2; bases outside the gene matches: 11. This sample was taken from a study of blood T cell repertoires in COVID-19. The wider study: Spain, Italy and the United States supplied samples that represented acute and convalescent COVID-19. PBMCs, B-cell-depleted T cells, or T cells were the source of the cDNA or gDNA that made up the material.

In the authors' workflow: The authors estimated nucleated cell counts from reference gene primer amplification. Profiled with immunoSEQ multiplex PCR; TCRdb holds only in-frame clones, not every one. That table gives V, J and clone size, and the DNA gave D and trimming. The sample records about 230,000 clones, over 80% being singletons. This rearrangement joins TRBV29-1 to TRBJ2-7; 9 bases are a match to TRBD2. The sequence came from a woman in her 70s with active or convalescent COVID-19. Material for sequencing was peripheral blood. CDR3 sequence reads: CSVEDQGKASGTYEQYF. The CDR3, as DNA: TGCAGCGTTGAAGATCAGGGGAAGGCTAGCGGGACCTACGAGCAGTACTTC.